This T cell receptor (beta chain) was retrieved from a study of blood T cell repertoires in COVID-19. Overall study: COVID-19 samples collected from the United States, Italy and Spain covered acute and convalescent phases. T cells, B-cell-depleted T cells, or PBMCs provided the cDNA or gDNA that served as material.

CDR3 size: 15 residues. CDR1 is KGHSH, CDR2 LQKENI, per germline. V lost 2 bases, J lost 2 bases, and 12 bases lay in between. This clone was seen a single time. In the source study's methods: Scientists estimated how many nucleated cells there were by amplifying reference gene primers. Clones were sequenced by immunoSEQ multiplex PCR, and TCRdb holds only the in-frame ones, with some missing. V, J and clone size were drawn from that table, and D and trimming were deduced from the DNA. The sample contains fewer than 400,000 clones, roughly 90% of which appear only once. This receptor was taken from a woman in her thirties with COVID-19, enrolled during active disease. The sample consisted of peripheral blood. This sequence joins TRBV18 and TRBJ2-5, with D perhaps TRBD2 (6 bases). Here the CDR3 DNA reads TGTGCCAGCTCACCAGAGGCAGGACTACAAGAGACCCAGTACTTC. Residues: CASSPEAGLQETQYF. The full variable domain, rest sourced from reference TRBV18 and TRBJ2-5, is NAGVMQNPRHLVRRRGQEARLRCSPMKGHSHVYWYRQLPEEGLKFMVYLQKENIIDESGMPKERFSAEFPKEGPSILRIQQVVRGDSAAYFCASSPEAGLQETQYFGPGTRLLVL.